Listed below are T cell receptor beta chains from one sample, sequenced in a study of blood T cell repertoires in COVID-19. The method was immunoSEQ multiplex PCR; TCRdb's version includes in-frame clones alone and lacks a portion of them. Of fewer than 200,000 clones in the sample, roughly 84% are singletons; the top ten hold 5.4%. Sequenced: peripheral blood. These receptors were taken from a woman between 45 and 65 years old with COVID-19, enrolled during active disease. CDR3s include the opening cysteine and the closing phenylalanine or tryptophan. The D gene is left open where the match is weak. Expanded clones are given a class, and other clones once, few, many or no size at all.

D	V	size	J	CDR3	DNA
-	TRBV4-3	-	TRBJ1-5	CASSQDSGGPQHF	TGCGCCAGCAGCCAAGATTCCGGAGGGCCCCAGCATTTT
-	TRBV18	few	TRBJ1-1	CASSPPGIGRGAEAFF	TGTGCCAGCTCACCACCGGGGATAGGCAGGGGTGCTGAAGCTTTCTTT
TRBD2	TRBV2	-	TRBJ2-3	CASSREGSSTDTQYF	TGTGCCAGCAGCAGGGAGGGTTCTAGCACAGATACGCAGTATTTT
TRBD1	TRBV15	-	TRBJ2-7	CATSRATGDSGEQYF	TGTGCCACCAGCAGAGCGACAGGGGATTCGGGCGAGCAGTACTTC
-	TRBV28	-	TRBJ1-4	CASSPARGGRHEKLFF	TGTGCCAGCAGCCCTGCCCGAGGAGGGCGACATGAAAAACTGTTTTTT
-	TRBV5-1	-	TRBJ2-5	CASSLADRTPERETQYF	TGCGCCAGCAGCTTGGCAGACAGGACCCCTGAAAGAGAGACCCAGTACTTC
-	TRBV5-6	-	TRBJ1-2	CASSLEGWGDYGYTF	TGTGCCAGCAGCTTGGAAGGGTGGGGGGACTATGGCTACACCTTC
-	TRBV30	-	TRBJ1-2	CAWSVLGGQGYTF	TGTGCCTGGAGTGTACTGGGGGGGCAGGGCTACACCTTC
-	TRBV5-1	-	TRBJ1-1	CASSTEFTGINTEAFF	TGCGCCAGCAGCACTGAGTTTACAGGGATTAACACTGAAGCTTTCTTT
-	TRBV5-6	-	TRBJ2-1	CASSLTGDSNEQFF	TGTGCCAGCAGCTTGACGGGGGATTCGAATGAGCAGTTCTTC
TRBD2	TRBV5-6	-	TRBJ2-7	CASSFGPLGLAGGYEQYF	TGTGCCAGCAGCTTTGGGCCGCTGGGACTAGCGGGGGGCTACGAGCAGTACTTC
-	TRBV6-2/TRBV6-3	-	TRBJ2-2	CASSYVGGDTGELFF	TGTGCCAGCAGTTACGTTGGGGGCGACACCGGGGAGCTGTTTTTT
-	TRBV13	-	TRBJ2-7	CASSLASSYEQYF	TGTGCCAGCAGCTTAGCTAGCTCCTACGAGCAGTACTTC
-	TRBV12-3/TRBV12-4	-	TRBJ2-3	CASSATGTQYF	TGTGCCAGCAGTGCTACGGGTACGCAGTATTTT
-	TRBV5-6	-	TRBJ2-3	CASSTPEWSASTDTQYF	TGTGCCAGCAGCACCCCCGAGTGGAGTGCTAGCACAGATACGCAGTATTTT
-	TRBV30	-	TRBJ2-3	CAWSTADTQYF	TGTGCCTGGAGTACGGCAGATACGCAGTATTTT